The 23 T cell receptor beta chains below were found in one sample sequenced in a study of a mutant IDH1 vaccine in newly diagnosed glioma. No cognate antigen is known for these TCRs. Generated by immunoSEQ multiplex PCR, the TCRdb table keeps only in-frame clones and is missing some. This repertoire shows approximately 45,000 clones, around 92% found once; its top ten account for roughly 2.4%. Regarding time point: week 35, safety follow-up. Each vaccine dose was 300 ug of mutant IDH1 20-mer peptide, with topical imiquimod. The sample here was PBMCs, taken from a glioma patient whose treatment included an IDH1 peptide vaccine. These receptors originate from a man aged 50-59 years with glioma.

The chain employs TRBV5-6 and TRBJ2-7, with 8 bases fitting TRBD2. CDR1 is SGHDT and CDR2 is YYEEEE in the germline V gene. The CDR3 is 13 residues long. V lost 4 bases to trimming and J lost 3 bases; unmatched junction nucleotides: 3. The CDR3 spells CASSVSGSYEQYF. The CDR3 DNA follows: TGTGCCAGCAGCGTAAGCGGGAGCTACGAGCAGTACTTC.

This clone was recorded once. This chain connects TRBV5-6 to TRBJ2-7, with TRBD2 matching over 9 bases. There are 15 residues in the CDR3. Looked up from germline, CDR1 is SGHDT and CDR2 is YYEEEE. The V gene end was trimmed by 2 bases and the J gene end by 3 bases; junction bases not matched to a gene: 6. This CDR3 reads CASSFPAGGRYEQYF. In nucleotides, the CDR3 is TGTGCCAGCAGCTTTCCGGCGGGGGGGCGCTACGAGCAGTACTTC.

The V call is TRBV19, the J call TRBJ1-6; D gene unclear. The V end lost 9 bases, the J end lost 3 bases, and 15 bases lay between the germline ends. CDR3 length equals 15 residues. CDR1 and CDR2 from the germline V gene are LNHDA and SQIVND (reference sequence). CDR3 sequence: CASQRGGNYNSPLHF. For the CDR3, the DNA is TGTGCCAGCCAACGTGGAGGGAACTATAATTCACCCCTCCACTTT. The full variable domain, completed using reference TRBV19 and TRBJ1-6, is DGGITQSPKYLFRKEGQNVTLSCEQNLNHDAMYWYRQDPGQGLRLIYYSQIVNDFQKGDIAEGYSVSREKKESFPLTVTSAQKNPTAFYLCASQRGGNYNSPLHFGNGTRLTVT.

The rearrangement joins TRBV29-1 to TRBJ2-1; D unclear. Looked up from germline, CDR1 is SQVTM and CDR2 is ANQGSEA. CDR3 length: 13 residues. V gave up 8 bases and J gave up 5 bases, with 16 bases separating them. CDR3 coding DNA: TGCAGCCTCCGCAAGGTATCGGACAATGAGCAGTTCTTC. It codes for CSLRKVSDNEQFF.

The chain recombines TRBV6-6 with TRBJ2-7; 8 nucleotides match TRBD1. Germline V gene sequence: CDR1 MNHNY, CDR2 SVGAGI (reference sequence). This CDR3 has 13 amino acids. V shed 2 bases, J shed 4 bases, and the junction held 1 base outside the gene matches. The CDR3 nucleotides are TGTGCCAGCAGTTACACAGGGGGATACGAGCAGTACTTC. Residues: CASSYTGGYEQYF.

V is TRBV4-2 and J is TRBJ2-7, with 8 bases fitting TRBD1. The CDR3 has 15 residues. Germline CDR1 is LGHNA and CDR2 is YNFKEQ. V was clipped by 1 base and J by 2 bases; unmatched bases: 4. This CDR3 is CASSQARDRTYEQYF. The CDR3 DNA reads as TGTGCCAGCAGCCAAGCGCGGGACAGGACCTACGAGCAGTACTTC.

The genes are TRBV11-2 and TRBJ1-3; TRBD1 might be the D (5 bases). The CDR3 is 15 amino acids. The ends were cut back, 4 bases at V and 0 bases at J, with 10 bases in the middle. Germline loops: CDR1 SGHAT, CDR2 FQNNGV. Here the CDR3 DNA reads TGTGCCAGCAGCTCCGACAGAGCCTCTGGAAACACCATATATTTT. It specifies CASSSDRASGNTIYF.

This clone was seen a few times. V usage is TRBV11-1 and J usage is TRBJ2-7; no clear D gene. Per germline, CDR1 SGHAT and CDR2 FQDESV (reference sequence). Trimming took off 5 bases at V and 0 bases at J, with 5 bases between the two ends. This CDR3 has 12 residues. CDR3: CASSRSSYEQYF. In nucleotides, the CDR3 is TGTGCCAGCAGCCGCAGCTCCTACGAGCAGTACTTC.

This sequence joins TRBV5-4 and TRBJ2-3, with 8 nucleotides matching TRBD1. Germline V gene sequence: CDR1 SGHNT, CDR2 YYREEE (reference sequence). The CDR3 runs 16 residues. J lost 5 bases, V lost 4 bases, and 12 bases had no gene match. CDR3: CASSPGQGGPGDTQYF. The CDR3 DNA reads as TGTGCCAGCAGCCCCGGACAGGGAGGACCAGGAGATACGCAGTATTTT.

Here the CDR3 DNA reads TGTGCCAGCAGCCCCCCGGGGGCTCGGACCTACGAGCAGTACTTC. Protein sequence: CASSPPGARTYEQYF. The V and J genes are TRBV9 and TRBJ2-7; tentatively, D is TRBD1 or TRBD2 (6 bases each). Germline CDR1 SGDLS, CDR2 YYNGEE. V lost 4 bases and J 2 bases, leaving 16 bases between the germline ends. The CDR3 length is 15 residues.

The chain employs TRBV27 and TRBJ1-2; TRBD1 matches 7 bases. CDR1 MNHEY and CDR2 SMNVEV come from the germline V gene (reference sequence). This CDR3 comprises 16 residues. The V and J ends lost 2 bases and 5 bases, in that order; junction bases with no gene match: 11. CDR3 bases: TGTGCCAGCAGTTTACCCGACAGGGTGGATCAGTATGGCTACACCTTC. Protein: CASSLPDRVDQYGYTF.

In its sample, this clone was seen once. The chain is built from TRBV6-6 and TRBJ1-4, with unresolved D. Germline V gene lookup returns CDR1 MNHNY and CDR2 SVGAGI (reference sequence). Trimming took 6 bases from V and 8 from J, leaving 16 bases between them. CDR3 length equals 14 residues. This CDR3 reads CASSSYHLGEKLFF. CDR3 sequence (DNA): TGTGCCAGCAGCAGTTATCATCTTGGAGAAAAACTGTTTTTT.

The CDR3 sequence is CASSFIGGGINEQYF. The DNA of the CDR3 is TGTGCCAGCAGCTTTATCGGGGGGGGCATAAACGAGCAGTACTTC. This sequence joins TRBV5-4 and TRBJ2-5, with 8 nucleotides matching TRBD2. The J call is doubtful: the DNA matches TRBJ2-7 better. The CDR3 extends over 15 amino acids. Germline V gives CDR1 SGHNT, CDR2 YYREEE (reference sequence).

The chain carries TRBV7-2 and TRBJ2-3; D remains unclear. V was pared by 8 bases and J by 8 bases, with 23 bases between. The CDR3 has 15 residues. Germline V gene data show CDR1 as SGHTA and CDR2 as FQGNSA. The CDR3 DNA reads TGTGCCAGCGCTGATCCCCCCTTGCGCGTAGGTACGCAGTATTTT. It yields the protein CASADPPLRVGTQYF.

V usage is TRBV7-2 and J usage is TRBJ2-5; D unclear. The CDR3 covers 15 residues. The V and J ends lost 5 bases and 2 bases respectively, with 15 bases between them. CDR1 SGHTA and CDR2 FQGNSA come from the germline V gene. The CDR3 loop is CASSVRINRQETQYF. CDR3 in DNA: TGTGCCAGCAGCGTCCGGATTAACCGACAAGAGACCCAGTACTTC.

CDR3 sequence reads: CASSRTAVRETQYF. As DNA, the CDR3 is TGTGCCAGCTCACGTACTGCGGTTAGGGAGACCCAGTACTTC. The rearrangement links TRBV18 to TRBJ2-5; D uncertain. Germline CDR1 reads KGHSH; CDR2 reads LQKENI. CDR3 length: 14 residues. V gave up 4 bases and J gave up 5 bases, with 14 bases separating them.

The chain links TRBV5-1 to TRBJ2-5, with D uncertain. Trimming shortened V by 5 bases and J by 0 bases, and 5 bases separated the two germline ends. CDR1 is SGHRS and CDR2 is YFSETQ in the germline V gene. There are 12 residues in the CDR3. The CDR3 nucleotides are TGCGCCAGCAGGGGCCACCAAGAGACCCAGTACTTC. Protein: CASRGHQETQYF. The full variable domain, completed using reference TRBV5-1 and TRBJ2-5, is KAGVTQTPRYLIKTRGQQVTLSCSPISGHRSVSWYQQTPGQGLQFLFEYFSETQRNKGNFPGRFSGRQFSNSRSEMNVSTLELGDSALYLCASRGHQETQYFGPGTRLLVL.

The DNA for the CDR3 is TGTGCCAGCAGTTACCGTCAGGACAATTCACCCCTCCACTTT. Amino acid sequence: CASSYRQDNSPLHF. This chain connects TRBV6-5 to TRBJ1-6, with D uncertain. This CDR3 spans 14 amino acids. The V gene lost 2 bases and the J gene lost 7 bases, with 9 bases spanning the gap. Germline V lookup: CDR1 MNHEY, CDR2 SVGAGI.

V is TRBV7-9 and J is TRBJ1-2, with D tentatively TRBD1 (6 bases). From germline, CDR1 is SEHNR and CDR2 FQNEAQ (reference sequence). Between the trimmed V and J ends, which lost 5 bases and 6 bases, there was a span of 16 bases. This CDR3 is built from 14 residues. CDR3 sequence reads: CASSRDTSLNGYTF. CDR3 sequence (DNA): TGTGCCAGCAGCAGGGACACCTCTCTCAATGGCTACACCTTC.

For the CDR3, the DNA is TGTGCCAGCAGATACGGCGCAGATGAAAAACTGTTTTTT. Its protein is CASRYGADEKLFF. The gene calls are TRBV6-1 and TRBJ1-4; D not resolved. The V gene lost 6 bases and the J gene lost 6 bases, with 11 bases spanning the gap. This CDR3 has 13 amino acids. Germline V gene sequence: CDR1 MNHNS, CDR2 SASEGT.

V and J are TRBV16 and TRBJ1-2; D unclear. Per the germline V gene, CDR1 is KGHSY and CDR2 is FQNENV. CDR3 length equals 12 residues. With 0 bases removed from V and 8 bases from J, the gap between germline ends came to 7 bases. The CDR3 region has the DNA TGTGCCAGCAGCCAATCGAGTTACGGCTACACCTTC. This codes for CASSQSSYGYTF.

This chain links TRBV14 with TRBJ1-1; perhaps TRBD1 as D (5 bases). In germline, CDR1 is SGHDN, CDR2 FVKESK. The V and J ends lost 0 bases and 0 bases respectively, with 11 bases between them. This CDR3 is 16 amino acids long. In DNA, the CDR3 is TGTGCCAGCAGCCAAGATCGATGGGGACTGAACACTGAAGCTTTCTTT. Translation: CASSQDRWGLNTEAFF.

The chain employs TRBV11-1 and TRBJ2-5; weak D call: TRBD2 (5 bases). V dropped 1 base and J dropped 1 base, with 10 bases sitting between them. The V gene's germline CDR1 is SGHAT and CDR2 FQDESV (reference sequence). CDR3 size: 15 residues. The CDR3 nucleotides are TGTGCCAGCAGCTTAGGTACGGGGAGCCAAGAGACCCAGTACTTC. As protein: CASSLGTGSQETQYF.